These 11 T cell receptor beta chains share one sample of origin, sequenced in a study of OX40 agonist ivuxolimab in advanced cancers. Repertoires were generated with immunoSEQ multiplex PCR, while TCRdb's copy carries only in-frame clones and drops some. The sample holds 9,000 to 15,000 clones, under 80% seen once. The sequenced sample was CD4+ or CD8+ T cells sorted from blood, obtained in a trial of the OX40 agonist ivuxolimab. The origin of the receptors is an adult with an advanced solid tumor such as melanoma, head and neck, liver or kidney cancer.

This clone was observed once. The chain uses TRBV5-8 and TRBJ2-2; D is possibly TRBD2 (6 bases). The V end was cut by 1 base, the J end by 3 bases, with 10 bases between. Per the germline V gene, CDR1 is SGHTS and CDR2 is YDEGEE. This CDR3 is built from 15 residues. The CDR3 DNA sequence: TGTGCCAGCAGCTTGCGGGAGCTTGACACCGGGGAGCTGTTTTTT. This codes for CASSLRELDTGELFF. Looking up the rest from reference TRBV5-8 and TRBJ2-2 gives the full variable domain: EAGVTQSPTHLIKTRGQQATLRCSPISGHTSVYWYQQALGLGLQFLLWYDEGEERNRGNFPPRFSGRQFPNYSSELNVNALELEDSALYLCASSLRELDTGELFFGEGSRLTVL.

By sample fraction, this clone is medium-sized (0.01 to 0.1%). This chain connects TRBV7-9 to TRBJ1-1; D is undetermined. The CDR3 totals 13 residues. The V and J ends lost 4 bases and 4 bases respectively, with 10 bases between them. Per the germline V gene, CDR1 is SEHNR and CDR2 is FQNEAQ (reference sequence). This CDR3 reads CASSSAGGTEAFF. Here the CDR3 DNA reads TGTGCCAGCAGCTCGGCAGGTGGCACTGAAGCTTTCTTT. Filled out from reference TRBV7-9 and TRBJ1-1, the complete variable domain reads DTGVSQNPRHKITKRGQNVTFRCDPISEHNRLYWYRQTLGQGPEFLTYFQNEAQLEKSRLLSDRFSAERPKGSFSTLEIQRTEQGDSAMYLCASSSAGGTEAFFGQGTRLTVV.

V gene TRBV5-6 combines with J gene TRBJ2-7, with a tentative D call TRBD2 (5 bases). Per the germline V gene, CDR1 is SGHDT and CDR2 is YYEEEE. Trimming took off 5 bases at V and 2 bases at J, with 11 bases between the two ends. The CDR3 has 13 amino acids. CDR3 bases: TGTGCCAGCAGTTCAGCGGTCCCCTACGAGCAGTACGTC. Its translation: CASSSAVPYEQYV.

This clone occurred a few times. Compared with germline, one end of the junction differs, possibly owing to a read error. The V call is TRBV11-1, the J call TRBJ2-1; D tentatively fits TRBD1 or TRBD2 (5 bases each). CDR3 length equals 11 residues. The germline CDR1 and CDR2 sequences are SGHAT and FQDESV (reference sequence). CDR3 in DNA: TGTGCCAGCAGCCACGGGACGGAGCCGTTCTTC. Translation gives CASSHGTEPFF.

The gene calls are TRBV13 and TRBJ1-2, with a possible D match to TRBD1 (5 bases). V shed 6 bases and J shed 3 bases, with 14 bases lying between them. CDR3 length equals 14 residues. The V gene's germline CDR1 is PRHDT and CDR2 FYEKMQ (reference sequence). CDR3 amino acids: CASSPIGHHYGYTF. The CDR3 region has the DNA TGTGCCAGCAGTCCCATCGGACATCACTATGGCTACACCTTC.

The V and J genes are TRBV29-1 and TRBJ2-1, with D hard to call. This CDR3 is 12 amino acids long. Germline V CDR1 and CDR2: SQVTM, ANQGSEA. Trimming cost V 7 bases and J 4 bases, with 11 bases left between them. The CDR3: CSARVRYNEQFF. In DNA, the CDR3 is TGCAGCGCCCGAGTCAGGTACAATGAGCAGTTCTTC.

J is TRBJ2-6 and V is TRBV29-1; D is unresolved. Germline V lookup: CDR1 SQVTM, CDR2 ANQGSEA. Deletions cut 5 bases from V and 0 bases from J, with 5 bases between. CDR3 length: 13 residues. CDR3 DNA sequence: TGCAGCGTTACAGTCTCTGGGGCCAACGTCCTGACTTTC. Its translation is CSVTVSGANVLTF. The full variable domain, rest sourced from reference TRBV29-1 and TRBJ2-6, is SAVISQKPSRDICQRGTSLTIQCQVDSQVTMMFWYRQQPGQSLTLIATANQGSEATYESGFVIDKFPISRPNLTFSTLTVSNMSPEDSSIYLCSVTVSGANVLTFGAGSRLTVL.

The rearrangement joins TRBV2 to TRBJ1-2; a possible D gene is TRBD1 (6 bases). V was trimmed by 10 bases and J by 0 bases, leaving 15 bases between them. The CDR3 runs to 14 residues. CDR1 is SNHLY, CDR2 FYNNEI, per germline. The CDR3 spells CAIPDGQSNYGYTF. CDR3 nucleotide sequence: TGTGCCATCCCGGACGGACAGTCTAACTATGGCTACACCTTC.

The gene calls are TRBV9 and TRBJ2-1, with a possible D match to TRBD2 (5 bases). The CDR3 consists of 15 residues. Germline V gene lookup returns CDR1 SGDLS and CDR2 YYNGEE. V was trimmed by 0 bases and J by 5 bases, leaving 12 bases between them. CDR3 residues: CASSVEGRDHNEQFF. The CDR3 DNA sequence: TGTGCCAGCAGCGTAGAGGGTCGGGATCACAATGAGCAGTTCTTC.

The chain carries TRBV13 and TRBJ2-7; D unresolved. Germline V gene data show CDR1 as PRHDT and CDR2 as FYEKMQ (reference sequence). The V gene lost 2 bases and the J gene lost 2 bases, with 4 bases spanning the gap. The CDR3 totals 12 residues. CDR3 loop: CASSLRPYEQYF. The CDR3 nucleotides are TGTGCCAGCAGCTTACGGCCCTACGAGCAGTACTTC.

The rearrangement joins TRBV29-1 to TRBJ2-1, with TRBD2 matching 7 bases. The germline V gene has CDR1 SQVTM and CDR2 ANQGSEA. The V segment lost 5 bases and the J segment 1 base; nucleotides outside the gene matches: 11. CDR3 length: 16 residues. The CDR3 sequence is CSVRGIERESYNEQFF. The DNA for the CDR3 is TGCAGCGTTCGGGGGATCGAGCGGGAATCCTACAATGAGCAGTTCTTC.